The 32 T cell receptor beta chains below were found in one sample sequenced in a study of blood T cells in healthy people across ages. A second about 7 to 12 cycle PCR used barcoded and J-beta primers. MiXCR, run by TCRdb on the 5' RACE reads, gives a single entry per CDR3 protein. The sample has more than 800,000 distinct CDR3 sequences, 40% to 55% seen once. The sequencing sample was made of blood. These receptors all come from a woman aged 60 to 75 in good health.

The chain recombines TRBV6-5 with TRBJ1-1; TRBD1 is a possible D gene (5 bases). V dropped 5 bases and J dropped 8 bases, with 15 bases sitting between them. There are 13 residues in the CDR3. The germline CDR1 and CDR2 sequences are MNHEY and SVGAGI. CDR3 DNA: TGTGCCAGCAGTCGGACCGGGACCGCAGAAGCTTTCTTT. Translating gives CASSRTGTAEAFF.

Concerning this clonotype itself: The junction does not match germline at one end; this may be a read error. The genes are TRBV5-1 and TRBJ2-1; TRBD2 aligns across 11 bases. CDR1 is SGHRS and CDR2 is YFSETQ in the germline V gene. The CDR3 is made up of 18 amino acids. The CDR3 DNA reads TGCGCCAGTAGCTTAACGACTAGCGGGGCGAGCTCCTACAATGAGCAGTTCTTC. It specifies CASSLTTSGASSYNEQFF. Looking up the rest from reference TRBV5-1 and TRBJ2-1 gives the full variable domain: KAGVTQTPRYLIKTRGQQVTLSCSPISGHRSVSWYQQTPGQGLQFLFEYFSETQRNKGNFPGRFSGRQFSNSRSEMNVSTLELGDSALYLCASSLTTSGASSYNEQFFGPGTRLTVL.

This sequence joins TRBV12-3 or TRBV12-4 and TRBJ2-4, with D hard to call. V was pared by 5 bases and J by 13 bases, with 24 bases between. The CDR3 has 15 amino acids. CDR3 sequence (DNA): TGTGCCAGCAGTCCCCAGCGAATGGGCCGCAATGAGCAGTACTTC. The encoded protein is CASSPQRMGRNEQYF.

The rearrangement links TRBV20-1 to TRBJ2-5; no clear D. Germline V gene data show CDR1 as DFQATT and CDR2 as SNEGSKA (reference sequence). The CDR3 runs 12 residues. V lost 1 base, J lost 7 bases, and 10 bases lay in between. The CDR3 region is CSARGTLGTQYF. In DNA, the CDR3 is TGCAGTGCTAGAGGCACATTAGGGACCCAGTACTTC.

The chain links TRBV5-1 to TRBJ1-2; 9 bases map to TRBD1. This CDR3 has 14 amino acids. Losses at the gene ends were 4 bases for V and 8 bases for J; bases not matched to a gene: 9. Germline V gene lookup returns CDR1 SGHRS and CDR2 YFSETQ. Here the CDR3 reads CASSRDRVAGGYTF. The CDR3 coding sequence is TGCGCCAGCAGCCGGGACAGGGTGGCGGGCGGCTACACCTTC.

The chain employs TRBV6-1 and TRBJ1-5; D ambiguous. The CDR3 consists of 14 residues. Germline V CDR1 and CDR2: MNHNS, SASEGT. V was trimmed by 4 bases and J by 0 bases, leaving 7 bases between them. CDR3 bases: TGTGCCAGCAGTGCAAAGATTAGCAATCAGCCCCAGCATTTT. It encodes CASSAKISNQPQHF.

This clonotype was found a few times. The rearrangement uses TRBV30 and TRBJ2-1; no reliable D call. The CDR3 extends over 10 amino acids. V was cut by 1 base and J by 8 bases, with 3 bases left in between. In germline, CDR1 is GTSNPN, CDR2 SVGIG (reference sequence). The CDR3 DNA sequence: TGTGCCTGGAGTGGCCATGAGCAGTTCTTC. It yields the protein CAWSGHEQFF.

V usage is TRBV12-3 or TRBV12-4 and J usage is TRBJ2-3, with D uncertain. The CDR3 is 12 residues long. The V gene lost 6 bases and the J gene lost 3 bases, with 7 bases spanning the gap. CDR3 DNA: TGTGCCAGCAGATTATTTACAGATACGCAGTATTTT. Its protein product is CASRLFTDTQYF.

This clonotype was counted a single time. This chain links TRBV9 with TRBJ2-7; D is possibly TRBD1 (5 bases). The end of the DNA fits TRBJ2-5 better, so the J call may be wrong. The CDR3 length is 15 residues. Germline loops: CDR1 SGDLS, CDR2 YYNGEE. The CDR3: CASSAQGVRDKTQYF. DNA of the CDR3: TGTGCCAGCAGCGCCCAAGGGGTACGAGATAAGACCCAGTACTTC.

The rearrangement links TRBV7-2 to TRBJ1-1, with 7 bases that match TRBD1. V shed 5 bases and J 3 bases; nucleotides not matched to a gene: 3. Germline V gives CDR1 SGHTA, CDR2 FQGNSA. The CDR3 has 13 amino acids. In nucleotides, the CDR3 is TGTGCCAGCAGCCCGACAGGGCACACTGAAGCTTTCTTT. This sequence encodes CASSPTGHTEAFF.

The J gene is TRBJ2-7, the V gene TRBV5-1; 11 bases map to TRBD2. Germline CDR1 is SGHRS and CDR2 is YFSETQ. This CDR3 has 15 amino acids. Trimming removed 3 bases from V and 6 bases from J; junction bases left unmatched: 8. CDR3 amino acids: CASSSTGGTSGEQYF. The CDR3 region has the DNA TGCGCCAGCAGCTCCACGGGGGGGACTAGCGGCGAGCAGTACTTC.

The V gene is TRBV24-1, the J gene TRBJ2-1; 8 bases align to TRBD1. Germline trimming cut 4 bases from V and 2 bases from J; bases unmatched to any gene: 12. The V gene's germline CDR1 is KGHDR and CDR2 SFDVKD. The CDR3 extends over 18 amino acids. This CDR3 reads CATSDLPGTGGPYNEQFF. In nucleotides, the CDR3 is TGTGCCACCAGTGACTTGCCGGGGACAGGAGGACCCTACAATGAGCAGTTCTTC.

The chain has TRBV29-1 and TRBJ2-3; D might be TRBD1 or TRBD2, each matching 5 bases. The ends were cut back, 3 bases at V and 0 bases at J, with 10 bases in the middle. The CDR3 is made up of 14 amino acids. The germline V gene encodes CDR1 SQVTM and CDR2 ANQGSEA. CDR3 residues: CSVDGTLSTDTQYF. The CDR3 DNA reads as TGCAGCGTTGACGGGACCCTCAGCACAGATACGCAGTATTTT.

This clonotype was seen a few times. The rearrangement uses TRBV7-9 and TRBJ1-2, with D hard to call. Germline values: CDR1 SEHNR, CDR2 FQNEAQ (reference sequence). This CDR3 is 13 amino acids long. Trimming removed 5 bases from V and 4 bases from J, with 11 bases in between. The CDR3 loop is CASSLDPGYGYTF. DNA for the CDR3: TGTGCCAGCAGCCTGGACCCAGGCTATGGCTACACCTTC.

The chain couples TRBV12-3 or TRBV12-4 to TRBJ2-7, with 8 nucleotides matching TRBD2. V lost 5 bases and J lost 6; bases outside the gene matches: 12. This CDR3 comprises 15 residues. In DNA, the CDR3 is TGTGCCAGCAGTGGATTACTAGCGGTATACGCCGAGCAGTACTTC. Translation gives CASSGLLAVYAEQYF.

This sequence joins TRBV3-1 and TRBJ2-5; no clear D. With the DNA end fitting TRBJ2-7 better, the J assignment may be wrong. The germline gives CDR1 LGHDT, CDR2 YNNKEL (reference sequence). The CDR3 is 15 amino acids. Here the CDR3 reads CASSQDTVTTREQYF. As DNA, the CDR3 is TGTGCCAGCAGCCAAGATACGGTAACCACGCGCGAGCAGTACTTC.

This clonotype has only a few counts. The V and J genes are TRBV10-2 and TRBJ2-7, with a weak D call TRBD1 (5 bases). Trimming left V 2 bases short and J 3 bases short, with 8 bases between. Germline V gives CDR1 WSHSY, CDR2 SAAADI. The CDR3 is 13 residues long. CDR3 in amino acids: CASSEVQGYEQYF. In DNA form, the CDR3 reads TGCGCCAGCAGTGAGGTCCAGGGCTACGAGCAGTACTTC.

This clonotype was observed a handful of times. This rearrangement joins TRBV29-1 to TRBJ2-5, with TRBD2 matching over 13 bases. The V and J ends lost 4 bases and 5 bases, in that order; junction bases with no gene match: 16. The CDR3 consists of 18 residues. The V gene's germline CDR1 is SQVTM and CDR2 ANQGSEA. Here the CDR3 DNA reads TGCAGCGTTGTCCGAAGAGAATCCGGGACTAGCGGGACTGAGACCCAGTACTTC. It translates to CSVVRRESGTSGTETQYF.

With respect to this clonotype: An end of the junction differs from the germline gene, which may be a read error. The CDR3 region has the DNA TGCGACAGCAGCCAAGATGGGATTACTGAAGCTTTCTTT. Translating gives CDSSQDGITEAFF. The chain links TRBV4-3 to TRBJ1-1; D unresolved. The CDR3 contains 13 residues. Germline V gives CDR1 LGHNA, CDR2 YSLEER.

This chain uses TRBV4-2 with TRBJ1-1, with D possibly being TRBD1 (6 bases). Trimming cost V 6 bases and J 1 base, with 15 bases left between them. The CDR3 runs 15 residues. The germline V gene has CDR1 LGHNA and CDR2 YNFKEQ. The CDR3 sequence is CASRRLGGQNTEAFF. CDR3 bases: TGTGCCAGCAGACGGCTTGGGGGCCAGAACACTGAAGCTTTCTTT.

The gene calls are TRBV27 and TRBJ2-7, with 8 bases aligning to TRBD2. The CDR3 is 14 residues long. Germline lookup yields CDR1 MNHEY and CDR2 SMNVEV (reference sequence). The V and J ends lost 3 bases and 5 bases, in that order; junction bases with no gene match: 6. In DNA form, the CDR3 reads TGTGCCAGCAGTTTTAATAGCGGGAACAACGAGCAGTACTTC. Translated: CASSFNSGNNEQYF.

This rearrangement joins TRBV7-9 to TRBJ2-1, with 10 bases matching TRBD2. Trimming cost V 5 bases and J 8 bases; bases outside gene matches: 15. Germline CDR1 and CDR2: SEHNR and FQNEAQ (reference sequence). This CDR3 has 17 residues. CDR3 sequence reads: CASSPTWQREGRYEQFF. For the CDR3, the DNA is TGTGCCAGCAGCCCCACCTGGCAGCGGGAGGGCCGCTATGAGCAGTTCTTC.

The rearrangement joins TRBV29-1 to TRBJ2-7, with 8 positions matching TRBD1. Germline lookup yields CDR1 SQVTM and CDR2 ANQGSEA. Trimming removed 3 bases from V and 3 bases from J; junction bases left unmatched: 7. The CDR3 runs 14 residues. The CDR3 DNA sequence: TGCAGCGTTGACAGGAAGGGGACAGGCTACGAGCAGTACTTC. Translation: CSVDRKGTGYEQYF.

In this sample, this clonotype turned up once. The chain joins TRBV27 to TRBJ1-6; a weak D match, TRBD1 (5 bases). Germline loops: CDR1 MNHEY, CDR2 SMNVEV (reference sequence). Trimming cost V 5 bases and J 7 bases, with 9 bases left between them. This CDR3 region has 13 residues. CDR3 nucleotides: TGTGCCAGCAGTCAATGGGGGAATTCACCCCTCCACTTT. Encoded protein: CASSQWGNSPLHF.

The V call is TRBV21-1, the J call TRBJ2-4; no DNA check was done on the table's D call, TRBD2. The assigned J gene may be wrong: the sequence end matches TRBJ2-5 better. TRBV21-1 is annotated as a pseudogene. This CDR3 is 15 amino acids long. The CDR3 protein is CAGSKRGIRWETQYF. DNA for the CDR3: TGTGCCGGCAGCAAACGAGGTATCAGGTGGGAGACCCAGTACTTC.

This clonotype was recorded a few times. The chain employs TRBV27 and TRBJ2-5; 13 nucleotides agree with TRBD2. TRBJ2-7 matches the DNA end more closely, so the J call is doubtful. The CDR3 is 14 residues long. The germline gives CDR1 MNHEY, CDR2 SMNVEV (reference sequence). The CDR3 bases are TGTGCCAGCAGCTGGACTAGCGGGAGTCACGAGCAGTACTTC. Its protein is CASSWTSGSHEQYF.

This clonotype was counted only a few times. This chain links TRBV3-1 with TRBJ2-1; a possible D gene is TRBD2 (6 bases). CDR3 length equals 15 residues. The V gene's germline CDR1 is LGHDT and CDR2 YNNKEL (reference sequence). Deletions cut 0 bases from V and 7 bases from J, with 13 bases between. CDR3 protein: CASSQDGGTVNEQFF. CDR3 coding DNA: TGTGCCAGCAGCCAAGATGGGGGGACCGTAAATGAGCAGTTCTTC.

The rearrangement uses TRBV5-1 and TRBJ2-1; no firm D call. The DNA end lines up better with TRBJ2-7; the J call may be wrong. The CDR3 covers 16 residues. CDR1 and CDR2 from the germline V gene are SGHRS and YFSETQ. CDR3 nucleotide sequence: TGCGCCAGCAGCTTGGGGGCGGAGACCACTAACAATGAGCAGTACTTC. The encoded protein is CASSLGAETTNNEQYF.

The J gene is TRBJ2-1, the V gene TRBV21-1; TRBD2 reflects the table's D call only, with no check against the DNA. The J call is doubtful: the DNA matches TRBJ2-7 better. TRBV21-1 is termed a pseudogene. This CDR3 contains 16 residues. CDR3 DNA: TGTGCCAGCAGCAACGCTAGCGGGAGAGAATACAATGAGCAGTACTTC. This codes for CASSNASGREYNEQYF.

This rearrangement joins TRBV2 to TRBJ1-5; D unresolved. CDR3 length: 12 amino acids. The V gene lost 3 bases and the J gene lost 6 bases, with 6 bases spanning the gap. Germline CDR1 is SNHLY and CDR2 is FYNNEI. The DNA of the CDR3 is TGTGCCAGCAGTGAGGCAGTTCAGCCCCAGCATTTT. The encoded protein is CASSEAVQPQHF.

V and J are TRBV7-3 and TRBJ2-1; 7 nucleotides line up with TRBD2. Germline V gives CDR1 SGHTA, CDR2 FQGTGA. V shed 5 bases and J 5 bases; nucleotides not matched to a gene: 9. The length of the CDR3 is 15 residues. The CDR3 sequence: CASSKTSRMDNEQFF. DNA of the CDR3: TGTGCCAGCAGCAAGACTAGCCGGATGGACAATGAGCAGTTCTTC.

In this sample, this clonotype turned up a few times. The chain is built from TRBV7-9 and TRBJ1-2; D is unclear. This CDR3 is 12 amino acids long. Germline values: CDR1 SEHNR, CDR2 FQNEAQ (reference sequence). The V end was cut by 2 bases, the J end by 3 bases, with 4 bases between. CDR3: CASSLMYYGYTF. The DNA of the CDR3 is TGTGCCAGCAGCTTAATGTACTATGGCTACACCTTC.